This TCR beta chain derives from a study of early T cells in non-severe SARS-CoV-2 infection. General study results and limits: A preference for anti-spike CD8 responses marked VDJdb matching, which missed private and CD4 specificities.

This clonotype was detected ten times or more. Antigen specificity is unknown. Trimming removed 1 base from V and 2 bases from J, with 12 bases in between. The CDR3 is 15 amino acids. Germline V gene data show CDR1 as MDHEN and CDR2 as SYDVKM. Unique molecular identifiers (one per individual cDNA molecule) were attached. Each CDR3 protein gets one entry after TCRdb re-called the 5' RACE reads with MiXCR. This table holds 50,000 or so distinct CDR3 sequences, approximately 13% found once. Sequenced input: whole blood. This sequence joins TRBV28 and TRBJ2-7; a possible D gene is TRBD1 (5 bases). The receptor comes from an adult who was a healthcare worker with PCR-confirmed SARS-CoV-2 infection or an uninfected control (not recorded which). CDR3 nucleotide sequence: TGTGCCAGCAGTTTATTCTGGCCGGACACCTACGAGCAGTACTTC. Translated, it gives CASSLFWPDTYEQYF.